A single sample is the source of the 21 T cell receptor beta chains below, sequenced in a study of control samples from healthy donors and cancer patients. Assay used: immunoSEQ multiplex PCR; TCRdb lists only in-frame clones, some missing. Among some 130,000 clones listed, 85% to 95% were seen once. The sample comprised blood. The receptor set was obtained from a young man in good health.

The chain combines TRBV9 with TRBJ2-3; TRBD1 or TRBD2 may be the D gene (6 bases each). In germline, CDR1 is SGDLS, CDR2 YYNGEE. The ends were cut back, 0 bases at V and 1 base at J, with 9 bases in the middle. The CDR3 runs 15 residues. The CDR3, as DNA: TGTGCCAGCAGCGTAGGGGGGGCGCGCACAGATACGCAGTATTTT. This codes for CASSVGGARTDTQYF.

This clone was detected once. The J gene is TRBJ2-5, the V gene TRBV9; D might be TRBD1 or TRBD2, each matching 6 bases. This CDR3 has 14 amino acids. V was shortened by 3 bases and J by 5 bases, with 14 bases between the two germline ends. Germline CDR1 is SGDLS and CDR2 is YYNGEE. CDR3 region: CASSGGGGGETQYF. The DNA of the CDR3 is TGTGCCAGCAGCGGAGGGGGAGGAGGGGAGACCCAGTACTTC.

The chain uses TRBV9 and TRBJ1-1; D is perhaps TRBD1 (6 bases). V was shortened by 3 bases and J by 8 bases, with 29 bases between the two germline ends. CDR3 length equals 18 residues. CDR1 is SGDLS and CDR2 is YYNGEE in the germline V gene. The CDR3 DNA reads as TGTGCCAGCAGCGGAGGGCCGGGACAACGGGTAGGGGCCACAGAAGCTTTCTTT. It yields the protein CASSGGPGQRVGATEAFF.

This clone came up a few times. V usage is TRBV12-3 or TRBV12-4 and J usage is TRBJ2-7; no reliable D call. V was shortened by 4 bases and J by 6 bases, with 7 bases between the two germline ends. The length of the CDR3 is 11 residues. The CDR3 reads CASSSYSEQYF. The CDR3 DNA follows: TGTGCCAGCAGTTCCTACTCCGAGCAGTACTTC.

The chain employs TRBV11-2 and TRBJ2-5; D is ambiguous. The CDR3 has 16 amino acids. CDR1 is SGHAT, CDR2 FQNNGV, per germline. V lost 5 bases and J 4 bases, leaving 20 bases between the germline ends. CDR3 DNA: TGTGCCAGCAGCCTTATCCGGGTTCGAAACTTAGAGACCCAGTACTTC. Its translation: CASSLIRVRNLETQYF.

The chain recombines TRBV4-1 with TRBJ2-7, with 12 bases matching TRBD2. Germline values: CDR1 MGHRA, CDR2 YSYEKL. The ends lost 4 bases at V and 6 bases at J; junction bases unmatched: 7. CDR3 length: 15 amino acids. Written as DNA, the CDR3 is TGCGCCAGCAGCCCCCCTAGCGGGGGGGCCGGCGAGCAGTACTTC. It specifies CASSPPSGGAGEQYF.

The chain is built from TRBV3-1 (or the pseudogene TRBV3-2) and TRBJ1-6, with D unclear. The CDR3 length is 14 residues. V was pared by 0 bases and J by 7 bases, with 7 bases between. The V gene's germline CDR1 is LGHDT and CDR2 YNNKEL (reference sequence). The CDR3 spells CASSQDWGNSPLHF. The CDR3 region has the DNA TGTGCCAGCAGCCAAGATTGGGGAAATTCACCCCTCCACTTT.

This clone showed up just once. This sequence joins TRBV6-1 and TRBJ2-1, with D possibly matching TRBD1 (6 bases). V lost 1 base and J lost 7, with 11 bases in between. CDR1 is MNHNS, CDR2 SASEGT, per germline. This CDR3 has 14 residues. CDR3 sequence (DNA): TGTGCCAGCAGTGAAGGTAACAGGGTAAATGAGCAGTTCTTC. It is translated as CASSEGNRVNEQFF.

This clone was detected once. CDR3: CASSESGTGYDTEAFF. CDR3 in DNA: TGTGCCAGCAGTGAATCCGGGACAGGGTACGACACTGAAGCTTTCTTT. This chain links TRBV6-1 with TRBJ1-1, with 9 bases aligning to TRBD1. The CDR3 is 16 amino acids. With V trimmed by 2 bases and J by 3 bases, 7 bases remained unmatched. Per germline, CDR1 MNHNS and CDR2 SASEGT.

The rearrangement joins TRBV28 to TRBJ1-2, with D possibly matching TRBD1 (5 bases). The length of the CDR3 is 14 residues. V gave up 6 bases and J gave up 6 bases, with 17 bases separating them. Germline CDR1 MDHEN, CDR2 SYDVKM. CDR3 sequence: CASSLGVMGNGYTF. The CDR3, as DNA: TGTGCCAGCAGCTTAGGGGTAATGGGTAATGGCTACACCTTC.

The chain links TRBV2 to TRBJ1-1; D ambiguous. Germline CDR1 is SNHLY and CDR2 is FYNNEI. The CDR3 sequence is 15 residues long. Between the trimmed V and J ends, which lost 0 bases and 4 bases, there was a span of 12 bases. The CDR3 loop is CASSEANVRFTEAFF. In DNA, the CDR3 is TGTGCCAGCAGTGAAGCGAACGTCCGTTTCACTGAAGCTTTCTTT.

CDR3 protein: CASSHGRQGNTEAFF. The CDR3 nucleotides read TGCGCCAGCAGCCACGGTAGACAGGGAAACACTGAAGCTTTCTTT. V gene TRBV4-1 combines with J gene TRBJ1-1; TRBD1 matches at 7 bases. Germline V lookup: CDR1 MGHRA, CDR2 YSYEKL. This CDR3 contains 15 residues. V was clipped by 3 bases and J by 2 bases; unmatched bases: 6.

The chain has TRBV25-1 and TRBJ2-7; TRBD1 is a possible D gene (5 bases). Trimming took off 3 bases at V and 3 bases at J, with 15 bases between the two ends. Germline loops: CDR1 MGHDK, CDR2 SYGVNS. This CDR3 has 15 amino acids. CDR3 sequence reads: CASSDVTAYFYEQYF. CDR3 coding DNA: TGTGCCAGCAGTGATGTGACAGCTTACTTCTACGAGCAGTACTTC.

The count of this clone is one. The sample carries other DNA sequences with the same CDR3. The chain combines TRBV6-2 or TRBV6-3 with TRBJ2-5; TRBD1 agrees at 8 bases. From germline, CDR1 is MNHEY and CDR2 SVGEGT. This CDR3 spans 15 amino acids. The trim removed 1 base at V and 4 bases at J, leaving 5 bases unmatched. The CDR3 sequence: CASSYWQGAGETQYF. CDR3 DNA: TGTGCCAGCAGTTACTGGCAGGGGGCAGGAGAGACCCAGTACTTC.

CDR3 sequence reads: CSVAGGTYEQFF. DNA for the CDR3: TGCAGCGTTGCGGGGGGGACCTATGAGCAGTTCTTC. The V call is TRBV29-1, the J call TRBJ2-1, with 8 nucleotides matching TRBD2. From germline, CDR1 is SQVTM and CDR2 ANQGSEA. The CDR3 runs to 12 residues. With V trimmed by 4 bases and J by 8 bases, 4 bases remained unmatched.

The gene calls are TRBV18 and TRBJ2-3; TRBD1 matches 9 bases. CDR1 is KGHSH and CDR2 is LQKENI in the germline V gene. The V segment lost 3 bases and the J segment 2 bases; nucleotides outside the gene matches: 3. CDR3 length equals 15 residues. The CDR3 sequence is CASSPGTGNTDTQYF. In DNA, the CDR3 is TGTGCCAGCTCACCCGGGACAGGGAACACAGATACGCAGTATTTT.

This chain links TRBV9 with TRBJ1-3; weak D call: TRBD1 (6 bases). Between the trimmed V and J ends, which lost 0 bases and 2 bases, there was a span of 9 bases. The CDR3 extends over 15 amino acids. Per the germline V gene, CDR1 is SGDLS and CDR2 is YYNGEE. CDR3 amino acids: CASSVGGGPGNTIYF. DNA of the CDR3: TGTGCCAGCAGCGTAGGTGGGGGGCCTGGAAACACCATATATTTT.

The chain has TRBV9 and TRBJ2-3; D is tentatively TRBD1 or TRBD2 (6 bases each). Deletions cut 4 bases from V and 6 bases from J, with 18 bases between. CDR1 SGDLS and CDR2 YYNGEE come from the germline V gene. CDR3 length: 15 amino acids. The CDR3 region has the DNA TGTGCCAGCAGCTCCCAACGGGGGCCGCCGGATACGCAGTATTTT. Translating gives CASSSQRGPPDTQYF.

The chain links TRBV18 to TRBJ2-5; no reliable D call. Germline values: CDR1 KGHSH, CDR2 LQKENI. Trimming cost V 0 bases and J 4 bases, with 6 bases left between them. The CDR3 totals 13 residues. The CDR3 nucleotides are TGTGCCAGCTCACCACCAGGTCGAGAGACCCAGTACTTC. This translates into CASSPPGRETQYF. Together with reference TRBV18 and TRBJ2-5, the CDR3 gives the full variable domain: NAGVMQNPRHLVRRRGQEARLRCSPMKGHSHVYWYRQLPEEGLKFMVYLQKENIIDESGMPKERFSAEFPKEGPSILRIQQVVRGDSAAYFCASSPPGRETQYFGPGTRLLVL.

The gene calls are TRBV14 and TRBJ1-6; TRBD1 might be the D (6 bases). V shed 2 bases and J shed 5 bases, with 13 bases lying between them. Per germline, CDR1 SGHDN and CDR2 FVKESK. This CDR3 has 16 amino acids. This CDR3 reads CASSQQGYFNNSPLHF. The CDR3 DNA follows: TGTGCCAGCAGCCAACAGGGGTATTTCAATAATTCACCCCTCCACTTT. The full variable domain, its missing parts supplied by reference TRBV14 and TRBJ1-6, is EAGVTQFPSHSVIEKGQTVTLRCDPISGHDNLYWYRRVMGKEIKFLLHFVKESKQDESGMPNNRFLAERTGGTYSTLKVQPAELEDSGVYFCASSQQGYFNNSPLHFGNGTRLTVT.

The genes are TRBV9 and TRBJ1-2; 7 bases fit TRBD1. V lost 3 bases and J lost 4; bases outside the gene matches: 9. In germline, CDR1 is SGDLS, CDR2 YYNGEE. There are 15 residues in the CDR3. The DNA for the CDR3 is TGTGCCAGCAGCGCTCCCGGACAGGACGGCTATGGCTACACCTTC. Amino acid sequence: CASSAPGQDGYGYTF.